This passage covers 17 T cell receptor beta chains from one sample sequenced in a study of T cell responses to AZD1222 COVID-19 vaccine. Sequencing was performed with immunoSEQ multiplex PCR; in TCRdb, only in-frame clones are kept and a portion is missing. Of 80,000 or so clones listed, about 82% were seen once; the top ten hold around 2.8%. Specimen: peripheral blood, collected on day 0 of AZD1222 vaccination. The receptors originated from an adult in good health.

The V gene is TRBV6-5, the J gene TRBJ1-3; the D is unclear. V was pared by 4 bases and J by 0 bases, with 10 bases between. CDR1 and CDR2 from the germline V gene are MNHEY and SVGAGI. The CDR3 length is 15 residues. Written as DNA, the CDR3 is TGTGCCAGCAGTTCGGTGCAATACTCTGGAAACACCATATATTTT. This codes for CASSSVQYSGNTIYF.

The V and J genes are TRBV5-1 and TRBJ2-1; weak D call: TRBD2 (6 bases). The CDR3 extends over 14 amino acids. Germline CDR1 SGHRS, CDR2 YFSETQ. The V gene lost 3 bases and the J gene lost 0 bases, with 7 bases spanning the gap. CDR3 sequence: CASSSGSSYNEQFF. As DNA, the CDR3 is TGCGCCAGCAGCTCCGGGAGCTCCTACAATGAGCAGTTCTTC.

The genes are TRBV18 and TRBJ1-1; D perhaps matches TRBD1 (6 bases). This CDR3 is built from 15 residues. Trimming cost V 3 bases and J 1 base, with 12 bases left between them. The germline gives CDR1 KGHSH, CDR2 LQKENI. The CDR3 DNA is TGTGCCAGCTCACCGCGAGGGGGGGCGAACACTGAAGCTTTCTTT. Protein: CASSPRGGANTEAFF. The full variable domain, rest sourced from reference TRBV18 and TRBJ1-1, is NAGVMQNPRHLVRRRGQEARLRCSPMKGHSHVYWYRQLPEEGLKFMVYLQKENIIDESGMPKERFSAEFPKEGPSILRIQQVVRGDSAAYFCASSPRGGANTEAFFGQGTRLTVV.

This chain uses TRBV6-5 with TRBJ2-5, with D uncertain. Per germline, CDR1 MNHEY and CDR2 SVGAGI. The CDR3 covers 12 residues. Deletions cut 10 bases from V and 1 base from J, with 10 bases between. The CDR3: CAIRRPQETQYF. The CDR3 bases are TGTGCCATCCGCCGCCCCCAAGAGACCCAGTACTTC.

This clone was detected only once. The chain links TRBV28 to TRBJ1-1; D possibly corresponds to TRBD1 (6 bases). This CDR3 has 17 residues. The V and J ends lost 4 bases and 1 base respectively, with 19 bases between them. Germline V gene data show CDR1 as MDHEN and CDR2 as SYDVKM. CDR3 loop: CASSSKGGTRGNTEAFF. In DNA, the CDR3 is TGTGCCAGCAGTTCAAAGGGGGGCACGAGAGGGAACACTGAAGCTTTCTTT. Filled out from reference TRBV28 and TRBJ1-1, the complete variable domain reads DVKVTQSSRYLVKRTGEKVFLECVQDMDHENMFWYRQDPGLGLRLIYFSYDVKMKEKGDIPEGYSVSREKKERFSLILESASTNQTSMYLCASSSKGGTRGNTEAFFGQGTRLTVV.

The rearrangement uses TRBV7-9 and TRBJ2-3; 15 positions match TRBD2. This CDR3 is built from 18 residues. Trimming took 4 bases from V and 1 from J; bases not matched to a gene: 6. Per germline, CDR1 SEHNR and CDR2 FQNEAQ (reference sequence). The CDR3 DNA reads TGTGCCAGCAGCTCCGGACTAGCGGGAGGGCCTGGCACAGATACGCAGTATTTT. As protein: CASSSGLAGGPGTDTQYF.

The chain combines TRBV5-6 with TRBJ2-2, with 9 nucleotides matching TRBD2. The V and J ends lost 2 bases and 1 base, in that order; junction bases with no gene match: 3. Germline V gene data show CDR1 as SGHDT and CDR2 as YYEEEE. The CDR3 is made up of 16 amino acids. The CDR3 sequence: CASSFTAGGNTGELFF. The CDR3 DNA sequence: TGTGCCAGCAGCTTTACAGCGGGGGGGAACACCGGGGAGCTGTTTTTT. Variable domain in full (rest from reference TRBV5-6 and TRBJ2-2): DAGVTQSPTHLIKTRGQQVTLRCSPKSGHDTVSWYQQALGQGPQFIFQYYEEEERQRGNFPDRFSGHQFPNYSSELNVNALLLGDSALYLCASSFTAGGNTGELFFGEGSRLTVL.

The V call is TRBV9, the J call TRBJ2-7, with D possibly matching TRBD2 (7 bases). Germline V lookup: CDR1 SGDLS, CDR2 YYNGEE. CDR3 length: 17 residues. V lost 4 bases and J 1 base, leaving 21 bases between the germline ends. The CDR3 spells CASSSQGGGASSYEQYF. CDR3 DNA sequence: TGTGCCAGCAGCTCCCAGGGAGGGGGGGCCTCGTCCTACGAGCAGTACTTC. The full variable domain, its missing parts supplied by reference TRBV9 and TRBJ2-7, is DSGVTQTPKHLITATGQRVTLRCSPRSGDLSVYWYQQSLDQGLQFLIQYYNGEERAKGNILERFSAQQFPDLHSELNLSSLELGDSALYFCASSSQGGGASSYEQYFGPGTRLTVT.

This rearrangement joins TRBV3-1 (or the pseudogene TRBV3-2) to TRBJ2-7; D ambiguous. In germline, CDR1 is LGHDT, CDR2 YNNKEL (reference sequence). This CDR3 has 12 residues. V lost 4 bases to trimming and J lost 5 bases, with 9 bases between them. The CDR3 loop is CASSPHVNEQYF. As DNA, the CDR3 is TGTGCCAGCAGCCCACACGTCAACGAGCAGTACTTC.

The V call is TRBV5-4, the J call TRBJ1-6; 11 bases match TRBD1. Germline loops: CDR1 SGHNT, CDR2 YYREEE (reference sequence). The CDR3 is 19 residues long. V lost 2 bases, J lost 0 bases, and 7 bases stayed unmatched. The CDR3 reads CASSFRGTGGSSYNSPLHF. Written as DNA, the CDR3 is TGTGCCAGCAGCTTCCGGGGGACAGGGGGGAGCTCCTATAATTCACCCCTCCACTTT.

The chain recombines TRBV15 with TRBJ2-7; D gene uncertain. Germline-derived CDR1 and CDR2 are LNHNV and YYDKDF (reference sequence). CDR3 length equals 12 residues. Trimming took 0 bases from V and 9 from J, leaving 9 bases between them. The CDR3 DNA sequence: TGTGCCACCAGCAGAGATACTAATGTGCAGTACTTC. Translation: CATSRDTNVQYF.

The sample holds one count of this clone. The V call is TRBV21-1, the J call TRBJ2-4; the D call TRBD1 from the table was never checked on the DNA. TRBV21-1 is a listed pseudogene. The CDR3 totals 18 residues. The DNA of the CDR3 is TGTGCCAGCAGCAAAGCAGTGAAGGACAGGGGGCCGGGAAACATTCAGTACTTC. Its translation is CASSKAVKDRGPGNIQYF.

The J gene is TRBJ2-7, the V gene TRBV4-3; 8 bases align to TRBD1. The V gene's germline CDR1 is LGHNA and CDR2 YSLEER. CDR3 length equals 15 residues. After removal of 2 bases from V and 2 bases from J, the junction contained 5 bases not matched to a gene. The CDR3 protein is CASSQIPGQAYEQYF. The CDR3 nucleotides are TGCGCCAGCAGCCAAATACCGGGACAGGCCTACGAGCAGTACTTC.

This clone came up once. The rearrangement joins TRBV29-1 to TRBJ2-1, with D possibly called TRBD1 or TRBD2 (5 bases each). The CDR3 covers 16 residues. V lost 6 bases and J 5 bases, leaving 23 bases between the germline ends. Germline lookup yields CDR1 SQVTM and CDR2 ANQGSEA. Here the CDR3 DNA reads TGCAGCGTGGGAATCCGGGGCGCGCACATCAACAATGAGCAGTTCTTC. This translates into CSVGIRGAHINNEQFF.

This clone was detected only once. The chain is built from TRBV4-3 and TRBJ1-1, with 11 bases lining up with TRBD1. With 0 bases clipped from V and 4 bases from J, the junction kept 4 bases outside the gene matches. There are 16 residues in the CDR3. The germline gives CDR1 LGHNA, CDR2 YSLEER. For the CDR3, the DNA is TGCGCCAGCAGCCAAGATATGGACAGGGGGCTCACTGAAGCTTTCTTT. This sequence encodes CASSQDMDRGLTEAFF.

The chain combines TRBV7-2 with TRBJ2-7; 10 bases agree with TRBD1. J was trimmed by 3 bases and V by 6 bases; bases with no gene match: 8. The CDR3 spans 15 residues. Germline V CDR1 and CDR2: SGHTA, FQGNSA. As DNA, the CDR3 is TGTGCCAGCAGAACAGCTAGGGACAGGGGCTACGAGCAGTACTTC. Amino acids: CASRTARDRGYEQYF.

The J gene is TRBJ1-5, the V gene TRBV19; 8 nucleotides line up with TRBD1. Trimming cost V 6 bases and J 5 bases; bases outside gene matches: 6. The CDR3 totals 14 residues. The germline V gene encodes CDR1 LNHDA and CDR2 SQIVND (reference sequence). This chain's CDR3 is CASRGQGEHQPQHF. CDR3 nucleotide sequence: TGTGCCAGTAGAGGACAGGGTGAACATCAGCCCCAGCATTTT.